A selection of T cell receptor beta chains follows, all from one sample in a study of cytomegalovirus exposure and HLA in healthy donors. Here immunoSEQ multiplex PCR was the method, and the copy in TCRdb shows in-frame clones only, minus some. The profile shows some 140,000 clones, over 70% of them singletons. Sequenced input: PBMCs. The receptors originated from a man aged 35-49 years in good health and CMV-seronegative. CDR3s include the opening cysteine and the closing phenylalanine or tryptophan. The D gene is left open where the match is weak. A clone size is listed for some rows: how often the clone was seen (once, few, many), or a class if it is expanded.

clone size,D gene,J gene,V gene,CDR3 DNA,CDR3 protein
.,TRBD1,TRBJ2-5,TRBV6-4,TGTGCCAGCAGTGACTCGATAGGGGGCCGGGAGACCCAGTACTTC,CASSDSIGGRETQYF
.,TRBD2,TRBJ2-1,TRBV13,TGTGCCAGCAGCTGGCGGGGCAGCGGGGGCGCCAAGGGGCAGTTCTTC,CASSWRGSGGAKGQFF
.,TRBD1,TRBJ1-1,TRBV14,TGTGCCAGCAGCCAAGTTGGGCTGCAAGACAGGGGAGCGGACACTGAAGCTTTCTTT,CASSQVGLQDRGADTEAFF
few,.,TRBJ2-1,TRBV5-6,TGTGCCAGCAGGCTGTACTCGAGCTCCTACAATGAGCAGTTCTTC,CASRLYSSSYNEQFF
.,.,TRBJ2-7,TRBV27,TGTGCCAGCAGGGAAACAGGTCCAGGAGACGAGCAGTACTTC,CASRETGPGDEQYF
.,TRBD2,TRBJ2-1,TRBV9,TGTGCCAGCAGCGTGACTAGCGGGATTTCAAATGAGCAGTTCTTC,CASSVTSGISNEQFF
.,TRBD2,TRBJ2-5,TRBV11-3,TGTGCCAGCAGCTTACCCCGCGTCCGGGCTAGCGGGGCCCGGGGGGAGACCCAGTACTTC,CASSLPRVRASGARGETQYF
.,.,TRBJ1-1,TRBV5-1,TGCGCCAGCTCTCCGGGGGTGGGGGCTGAAGCTTTCTTT,CASSPGVGAEAFF
.,.,TRBJ1-1,TRBV7-9,TGTGCCAGCAGCTTTTCATTGAACACTGAAGCTTTCTTT,CASSFSLNTEAFF
.,TRBD2,TRBJ2-1,TRBV27,TGTGCCAGCAGTTTGTGGGGACTAGCGGGGGGCGAGCAGTTCTTC,CASSLWGLAGGEQFF
.,.,TRBJ1-2,TRBV5-1,TGCGCCAGCAGCTTGCAAGAGGGTCCGGGCTACACCTTC,CASSLQEGPGYTF
.,.,TRBJ2-3,TRBV30,TGTGCCTGGCATGCTGGACTACTGAGCACAGATACGCAGTATTTT,CAWHAGLLSTDTQYF
.,.,TRBJ2-3,TRBV6-5,TGTGCCAGCAGTTATGGGCGGCGGGACGGCACAGATACGCAGTATTTT,CASSYGRRDGTDTQYF
.,TRBD1,TRBJ2-7,TRBV28,TGTGCCACCTCACCGGACAGGGACGAGCAGTACTTC,CATSPDRDEQYF
.,TRBD1,TRBJ2-7,TRBV5-8,TGTGCCAGCAGAGAAGGACAGGGTTTCCGAGAGCAGTACTTC,CASREGQGFREQYF
.,.,TRBJ1-1,TRBV19,TGTGCCAGTAGTAGGCAGGGCTCCATGAACACTGAAGCTTTCTTT,CASSRQGSMNTEAFF
.,.,TRBJ2-3,TRBV29-1,TGCAGCGTTTCCGCAGGGCCGTCAGCAGATACGCAGTATTTT,CSVSAGPSADTQYF
.,.,TRBJ2-7,TRBV12-5,TGTGCTAGTGGCCTGGACTTGTCCTACGAGCAGTACTTC,CASGLDLSYEQYF
.,.,TRBJ2-3,TRBV6-4,TGTGCCAGCAGTGGGGGCAGGTGGAGAGATACGCAGTATTTT,CASSGGRWRDTQYF
.,TRBD1,TRBJ2-1,TRBV7-9,TGTGCCAGCAGCACACCGGGACACAGGGGGAATGAGCAGTTCTTC,CASSTPGHRGNEQFF
.,.,TRBJ1-2,TRBV7-2,TGTGCCAGCAGCTTAGACCAGAACTATGGCTACACCTTC,CASSLDQNYGYTF
.,TRBD2,TRBJ2-3,TRBV11-2,TGTGCCAGCAGCTTAAGGAACCCGGGGGGTACCGCAGATACGCAGTATTTT,CASSLRNPGGTADTQYF
.,.,TRBJ2-2,TRBV11-2,TGTGCCAGCAGCTTACCAGGCTCCGGGGAGCTGTTTTTT,CASSLPGSGELFF
.,.,TRBJ1-1,TRBV5-6,TGTGCCAGCAGCAGGGGGTACCAGAGGACTGAAGCTTTCTTT,CASSRGYQRTEAFF
.,TRBD1,TRBJ2-7,TRBV29-1,TGCAGCGTTGAATCCGGACAGGGGGCCGACGAGCAGTACTTC,CSVESGQGADEQYF
once,.,TRBJ2-3,TRBV4-3,TGCGCCAGCAGCGCCCCGGGAGATACGCAGTATTTT,CASSAPGDTQYF
.,.,TRBJ1-5,TRBV6-5,TGTGCCAGCAGTTACTCGATCGAGTATCAGCCCCAGCATTTT,CASSYSIEYQPQHF